What follows are 3 T cell receptor beta chains derived from one specimen sequenced in a study of cytomegalovirus exposure and HLA in healthy donors. Vbeta (60) and Jbeta (13) primers were used in the PCR. Using immunoSEQ multiplex PCR, the repertoire was profiled, and TCRdb retains in-frame clones only, with some absent. The sample holds about 160,000 clones, 80% to 85% seen once. The sample consisted of PBMCs. The source of these receptors is a girl aged 2-10 years in good health and CMV-seropositive.

The chain is built from TRBV30 and TRBJ1-1; D possibly corresponds to TRBD1 (6 bases). V lost 2 bases and J lost 1, with 8 bases in between. The CDR3 runs 13 residues. Per germline, CDR1 GTSNPN and CDR2 SVGIG (reference sequence). Written as DNA, the CDR3 is TGTGCCTGGAGTTGGACAGCGAACACTGAAGCTTTCTTT. It encodes CAWSWTANTEAFF.

The chain recombines TRBV10-2 with TRBJ2-5, with D possibly matching TRBD2 (5 bases). Per germline, CDR1 WSHSY and CDR2 SAAADI. The CDR3 sequence is 12 residues long. With 2 bases removed from V and 9 bases from J, the gap between germline ends came to 10 bases. The CDR3 spells CASSETRMAQYF. CDR3 in DNA: TGCGCCAGCAGTGAGACTAGAATGGCCCAGTACTTC.

This sequence joins TRBV6-4 and TRBJ2-5, with 9 bases identical to TRBD2. The CDR3 runs 15 residues. The J segment lost 2 bases and the V segment lost 3 bases, leaving 4 bases of the junction unmatched. CDR1 is MRHNA, CDR2 SNTAGT, per germline. This chain's CDR3 is CASSEIAGAQETQYF. In DNA, the CDR3 is TGTGCCAGCAGTGAAATAGCGGGAGCTCAAGAGACCCAGTACTTC.